This T cell receptor (beta chain) was recorded in a study of human T cells and chemical hapten exposure. Background on the study: Diphenylcyclopropenone, dosed weekly to the scalp, was given to patients throughout the approximately 25-week study. Upper back patch tests used 0.01% DPC, scored after 6 days. Alopecia areata, totalis and universalis patients, mostly female, were included.

This clonotype showed up just a few times. TCRdb redid the calling of the RACE reads with MiXCR, one entry per CDR3 protein. The data contain roughly 40,000 distinct CDR3 sequences, 10% of them singletons. Time point specified: pre-sensitization, week 0. Noted treatment: therapeutic diphenylcyclopropenone sensitization with weekly scalp DPC. Germline V CDR1 and CDR2: KGHSH, LQKENI. This CDR3 comprises 17 residues. V was shortened by 3 bases and J by 0 bases, with 17 bases between the two germline ends. V usage is TRBV18 and J usage is TRBJ1-1; D remains ambiguous. The sequences come from whole blood, collected in connection with sensitization to the hapten diphenylcyclopropenone (DPC). This receptor was taken from a man under 40 with alopecia areata. Some clones in this sample may be carry-over from other donors' samples. The DNA of the CDR3 is TGTGCCAGCTCACCCCTCCGTCTGGAGGGAATGAACACTGAAGCTTTCTTT. Its translation is CASSPLRLEGMNTEAFF.